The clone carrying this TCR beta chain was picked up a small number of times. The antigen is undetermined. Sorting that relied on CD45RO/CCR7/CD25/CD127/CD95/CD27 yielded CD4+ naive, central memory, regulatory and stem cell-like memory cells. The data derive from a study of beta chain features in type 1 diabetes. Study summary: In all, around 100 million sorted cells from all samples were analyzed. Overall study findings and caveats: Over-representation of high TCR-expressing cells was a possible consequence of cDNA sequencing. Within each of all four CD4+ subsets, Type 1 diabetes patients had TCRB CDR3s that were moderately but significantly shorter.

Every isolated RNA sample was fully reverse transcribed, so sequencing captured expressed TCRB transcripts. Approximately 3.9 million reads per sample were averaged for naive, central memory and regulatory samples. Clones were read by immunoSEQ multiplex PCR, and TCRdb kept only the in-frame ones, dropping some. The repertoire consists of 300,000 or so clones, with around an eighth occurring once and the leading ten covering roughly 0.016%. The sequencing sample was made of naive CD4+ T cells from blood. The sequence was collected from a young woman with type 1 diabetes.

The CDR3 DNA follows: TGTGCCAGCAGTTTACCGGGGATCAATGAGCAGTTCTTC. Its translation is CASSLPGINEQFF. J is TRBJ2-1 and V is TRBV28; a possible D gene is TRBD2 (5 bases). This CDR3 has 13 residues. Germline V lookup: CDR1 MDHEN, CDR2 SYDVKM. The germline V and J ends were trimmed by 2 bases and 6 bases, with 8 bases remaining between them.